This T cell receptor (beta chain) was sequenced during a study of control samples from healthy donors and cancer patients. Using immunoSEQ multiplex PCR, the repertoire was profiled, and TCRdb retains in-frame clones only, with some absent. The sample has 120,000 or so clones; 87% are singletons. This clone was observed a handful of times. This CDR3 has 15 residues. Trimming took off 1 base at V and 8 bases at J, with 18 bases between the two ends. CDR1 is SGHVS, CDR2 FQNEAQ, per germline. Material: blood. The chain uses TRBV7-8 and TRBJ2-7, with no clear D. The clonotype originates from a man in his 60s in good health. The CDR3 loop is CASSLVAHEDFKQYF. DNA for the CDR3: TGTGCCAGCAGCTTAGTCGCCCACGAAGACTTTAAGCAGTACTTC.